Following are 3 T cell receptor beta chains from one sample sequenced in a study of CD4+ T cells in melanoma (dated by TCRdb to 2022 to 2024). Library preparation used the immunoSEQ multiplex PCR assay. The immuneACCESS repertoire file appears here via TCRdb, limited to in-frame rearrangements. These files lack a portion of the clones; in checked studies, under half of the deficit traces to unresolved V genes, and the cause of the others is not known. The sample includes about 110,000 clones, with approximately 90% observed a single time. The ten largest clones represent roughly 3.1% of the sample. Sequencing input: peripheral blood. The receptor source for this set is a human donor with melanoma.

CDR3 sequence reads: CASSQGFGVWTEAFF. Written as DNA, the CDR3 is TGCGCCAGCAGCCAAGGATTTGGGGTCTGGACTGAAGCTTTCTTT. The chain recombines TRBV4-1 with TRBJ1-1; D not certain. Looked up from germline, CDR1 is MGHRA and CDR2 is YSYEKL. V was shortened by 1 base and J by 5 bases, with 14 bases between the two germline ends. The CDR3 contains 15 residues.

CDR3 loop: CASGASYGYTF. CDR3 bases: TGTGCCAGCGGTGCCAGCTATGGCTACACCTTC. This chain joins TRBV6-1 and TRBJ1-2; no clear D. V was pared by 8 bases and J by 4 bases, with 8 bases between. This CDR3 comprises 11 residues. Germline V gene sequence: CDR1 MNHNS, CDR2 SASEGT.

The table lists this clone with a few counts. The V gene is TRBV18, the J gene TRBJ1-5; 7 bases map to TRBD1. The CDR3 has 14 residues. CDR1 is KGHSH, CDR2 LQKENI, per germline. V lost 5 bases to trimming and J lost 2 bases; unmatched junction nucleotides: 3. CDR3: CASSSGTGNQPQHF. The DNA of the CDR3 is TGTGCCAGCTCATCCGGGACAGGCAATCAGCCCCAGCATTTT.